These 20 T cell receptor beta chains came from one sample sequenced in a study of Ad26.COV2.S vaccination and SARS-CoV-2 variants. The method was immunoSEQ multiplex PCR; TCRdb's version includes in-frame clones alone and lacks a portion of them. The table shows 300,000 to 350,000 clones, with 70% to 90% occurring only once. Sample treatment: around 19 received Ad26.COV2.S at low or high dose, single or two shots; about 5 received placebo; per-sample allocation not given. Collection of samples fell on day 63 after the first vaccine or placebo injection. Material: peripheral blood, obtained in a trial of Ad26.COV2.S vaccine versus placebo. All receptors derive from a person aged 18-65 years who received the Ad26.COV2.S COVID-19 vaccine or a placebo.

CDR3 bases: TGCGCCAGCAGCTTACCCGGGACACGGTTCTCTGGGGCCAACGTCCTGACTTTC. Translating gives CASSLPGTRFSGANVLTF. The V and J genes are TRBV5-1 and TRBJ2-6; TRBD1 is a possible D gene (6 bases). The V end lost 2 bases, the J end lost 0 bases, and 15 bases lay between the germline ends. Germline V lookup: CDR1 SGHRS, CDR2 YFSETQ. CDR3 length: 18 residues.

The chain couples TRBV27 to TRBJ1-5, with D possibly TRBD1 on 6 matching bases. The CDR3 sequence is 13 residues long. The ends were cut back, 3 bases at V and 6 bases at J, with 9 bases in the middle. CDR1 is MNHEY and CDR2 is SMNVEV in the germline V gene (reference sequence). DNA of the CDR3: TGTGCCAGCAGTTTCAGGGGTGCTCAGCCCCAGCATTTT. Translated: CASSFRGAQPQHF.

The gene calls are TRBV4-2 and TRBJ1-4, with TRBD1 matching 10 bases. This CDR3 has 15 residues. Germline V gene lookup returns CDR1 LGHNA and CDR2 YNFKEQ. J was trimmed by 7 bases and V by 1 base; bases with no gene match: 3. For the CDR3, the DNA is TGTGCCAGCAGCCAAGTCGGGACAGGGGTTGAAAAACTGTTTTTT. It yields the protein CASSQVGTGVEKLFF.

The chain uses TRBV9 and TRBJ2-1; TRBD2 matches 11 bases. Germline V gives CDR1 SGDLS, CDR2 YYNGEE. This CDR3 contains 17 residues. Losses at the gene ends were 1 base for V and 6 bases for J; bases not matched to a gene: 9. Written as DNA, the CDR3 is TGTGCCAGCAGCGTATCGGCTAGCGGGGGGTTGGCCAATGAGCAGTTCTTC. The encoded protein is CASSVSASGGLANEQFF.

The rearrangement uses TRBV19 and TRBJ1-5; D is ambiguous. Trimming removed 8 bases at V and 8 bases at J, with 16 bases between. Germline CDR1 and CDR2: LNHDA and SQIVND (reference sequence). The CDR3 has 13 amino acids. CDR3 nucleotide sequence: TGTGCCAGTCACAACCAACCGATGGAGCCCCAGCATTTT. It encodes CASHNQPMEPQHF.

The chain is built from TRBV5-6 and TRBJ2-7; 8 positions match TRBD1. Germline V gene sequence: CDR1 SGHDT, CDR2 YYEEEE. Trimming cost V 3 bases and J 2 bases; bases outside gene matches: 4. There are 14 residues in the CDR3. The CDR3 DNA follows: TGTGCCAGCAGCTCCTACAGGGGGGCCTACGAGCAGTACTTC. As protein: CASSSYRGAYEQYF.

This clone is a singleton in its sample. The chain joins TRBV6-5 to TRBJ2-3, with 15 bases aligning to TRBD2. The ends lost 7 bases at V and 14 bases at J; junction bases unmatched: 13. This CDR3 comprises 15 residues. In germline, CDR1 is MNHEY, CDR2 SVGAGI. The chain's CDR3 is CASMSRTSGGARLYF. DNA for the CDR3: TGTGCCAGCATGAGTAGGACTAGCGGGGGGGCCAGGCTGTATTTT.

V gene TRBV6-5 combines with J gene TRBJ2-2; a possible D gene is TRBD1 (6 bases). This CDR3 spans 15 amino acids. V was shortened by 1 base and J by 4 bases, with 10 bases between the two germline ends. In germline, CDR1 is MNHEY, CDR2 SVGAGI. In DNA, the CDR3 is TGTGCCAGCAGTTACTTGGGGGCAGCCACCGGGGAGCTGTTTTTT. Its translation: CASSYLGAATGELFF.

The chain couples TRBV3-1 (or the pseudogene TRBV3-2) to TRBJ2-7, with a possible D match to TRBD1 (6 bases). The ends were cut back, 5 bases at V and 1 base at J, with 9 bases in the middle. The CDR3 extends over 13 amino acids. Germline-derived CDR1 and CDR2 are LGHDT and YNNKEL (reference sequence). CDR3 coding DNA: TGTGCCAGCAGCGAGGGGGTATCCTACGAGCAGTACTTC. It yields the protein CASSEGVSYEQYF.

The genes are TRBV28 and TRBJ2-3; D is perhaps TRBD2 (6 bases). The ends were cut back, 3 bases at V and 1 base at J, with 11 bases in the middle. Per the germline V gene, CDR1 is MDHEN and CDR2 is SYDVKM. This CDR3 spans 15 amino acids. As DNA, the CDR3 is TGTGCCAGCAGTTTGATGGAGGGCGGCACAGATACGCAGTATTTT. This sequence encodes CASSLMEGGTDTQYF.

The CDR3 sequence: CSARDRSAQYF. DNA for the CDR3: TGCAGTGCTAGAGATCGGTCAGCCCAGTACTTC. This chain joins TRBV20-1 and TRBJ2-5; D is unclear. Germline loops: CDR1 DFQATT, CDR2 SNEGSKA (reference sequence). Trimming cost V 0 bases and J 9 bases, with 8 bases left between them. The CDR3 contains 11 residues.

The chain combines TRBV11-2 with TRBJ2-7, with TRBD1 matching over 11 bases. The length of the CDR3 is 15 residues. J was trimmed by 3 bases and V by 4 bases; bases with no gene match: 5. In germline, CDR1 is SGHAT, CDR2 FQNNGV. CDR3 amino acids: CASSSAGTGGYEQYF. The CDR3 DNA is TGTGCCAGCAGCTCTGCCGGGACAGGGGGCTACGAGCAGTACTTC.

The rearrangement joins TRBV5-1 to TRBJ1-3; 7 bases are shared with TRBD1. Trimming took 4 bases from V and 4 from J; bases not matched to a gene: 8. The CDR3 contains 15 residues. Germline V gene sequence: CDR1 SGHRS, CDR2 YFSETQ. The chain's CDR3 is CASSVETGFGNTIYF. For the CDR3, the DNA is TGCGCCAGCAGCGTGGAGACAGGGTTCGGAAACACCATATATTTT.

Written as DNA, the CDR3 is TGTGCCAGCAGCCAAGAGGGCGTAACCCACTATGGCTACACCTTC. Residues: CASSQEGVTHYGYTF. The chain carries TRBV3-1 (or the pseudogene TRBV3-2) and TRBJ1-2; D gene uncertain. Trimming took 0 bases from V and 3 from J, leaving 11 bases between them. CDR3 size: 15 residues. The germline gives CDR1 LGHDT, CDR2 YNNKEL (reference sequence).

This clone has a handful of counts. The CDR3 DNA reads as TGTGCCAGCAGCTTGTCGACAGACTACGAGCAGTACTTC. It codes for CASSLSTDYEQYF. The chain has TRBV5-6 and TRBJ2-7; a weak D match, TRBD1 (5 bases). The V gene's germline CDR1 is SGHDT and CDR2 YYEEEE. This CDR3 has 13 residues. Trimming removed 1 base from V and 3 bases from J, with 8 bases in between.

V is TRBV28 and J is TRBJ1-5; 7 nucleotides line up with TRBD1. V shed 7 bases and J 0 bases; nucleotides not matched to a gene: 9. The CDR3 runs 16 residues. CDR1 is MDHEN, CDR2 SYDVKM, per germline. In DNA, the CDR3 is TGTGCCAGCAAGGAGGGGGCCGTATATAGCAATCAGCCCCAGCATTTT. This encodes CASKEGAVYSNQPQHF.

The chain uses TRBV12-3 or TRBV12-4 and TRBJ2-3, with D hard to call. CDR3 length equals 12 residues. V lost 4 bases, J lost 3 bases, and 5 bases lay in between. The CDR3 is CASSSGTDTQYF. The DNA of the CDR3 is TGTGCCAGCAGTTCCGGGACAGATACGCAGTATTTT.

The chain is built from TRBV27 and TRBJ1-1; D unclear. The CDR3 is 13 amino acids. Germline V gene lookup returns CDR1 MNHEY and CDR2 SMNVEV (reference sequence). V was trimmed by 6 bases and J by 4 bases, leaving 12 bases between them. CDR3 loop: CASRKGFLTEAFF. In nucleotides, the CDR3 is TGTGCCAGCAGAAAGGGCTTCCTCACTGAAGCTTTCTTT.

The V call is TRBV2, the J call TRBJ2-7, with TRBD2 as a possible D gene (5 bases). Germline values: CDR1 SNHLY, CDR2 FYNNEI. V was cut by 8 bases and J by 3 bases, with 14 bases left in between. CDR3 size: 13 residues. DNA of the CDR3: TGTGCCAGCGTGGCCGGGGATATCTACGAGCAGTACTTC. Amino acid sequence: CASVAGDIYEQYF.

CDR3 nucleotides: TGTGCCAGCAGCTCACCGACAGGGAGCGGAGAGACCCAGTACTTC. Protein product: CASSSPTGSGETQYF. The chain joins TRBV11-2 to TRBJ2-5; 7 nucleotides agree with TRBD1. This CDR3 comprises 15 residues. The germline V gene has CDR1 SGHAT and CDR2 FQNNGV. V was pared by 4 bases and J by 4 bases, with 9 bases of the junction left unmatched.